This TCR beta chain emerged from a study of response to subunit inactivated influenza vaccine. This clonotype appeared a few times. TCRdb re-analysed the RT-PCR reads in MiXCR, keeping a single row per CDR3 protein. The sample includes around 520,000 distinct CDR3 sequences, 12% of them seen just once. Sequenced material: PBMCs from blood, taken on the day of vaccination. The source is a man aged 45-65 years who received an inactivated influenza vaccine.

As DNA, the CDR3 is TGTGCCAGCAGCTTACAGGGGGCGAGACGCACAGATACGCAGTATTTT. Translating it yields CASSLQGARRTDTQYF. The rearrangement joins TRBV7-2 to TRBJ2-3, with 8 bases lining up with TRBD1. Germline values: CDR1 SGHTA, CDR2 FQGNSA. The length of the CDR3 is 16 residues. V was pared by 2 bases and J by 1 base, with 5 bases of the junction left unmatched. Using reference TRBV7-2 and TRBJ2-3 for the parts outside the CDR3, the full variable domain is GAGVSQSPSNKVTEKGKDVELRCDPISGHTALYWYRQSLGQGLEFLIYFQGNSAPDKSGLPSDRFSAERTGGSVSTLTIQRTQQEDSAVYLCASSLQGARRTDTQYFGPGTRLTVL.